A selection of T cell receptor beta chains follows, all from one sample in a study of beta chain features in type 1 diabetes. Repertoires were generated with immunoSEQ multiplex PCR, while TCRdb's copy carries only in-frame clones and drops some. This table has some 660,000 clones, about 14% appearing once. The sample consisted of naive CD4+ T cells from blood. Source of these receptors: a man younger than 35 with type 1 diabetes. The CDR3 runs from the conserved cysteine through the conserved F or W. Fields, in order: CDR3 protein, CDR3 DNA, J gene, CDR3 length, V gene, clone size, D gene. D genes are given only for firm matches. Only part of the rows carry a size: once, few, many, or a class if the clone is expanded.

cdr3_aa: CASSSPREKLFF
cdr3_nt: TGTGCCAGCAGTTCCCCCCGCGAAAAACTGTTTTTT
j_call: TRBJ1-4
cdr3_length: 12
v_call: TRBV27
clone_size: few
d_call: -

cdr3_aa: CASSLAGIQETQYF
cdr3_nt: TGTGCCAGCAGCTTAGCAGGGATTCAAGAGACCCAGTACTTC
j_call: TRBJ2-5
cdr3_length: 14
v_call: TRBV11-2
clone_size: few
d_call: -

cdr3_aa: CASSLGGNYGYTF
cdr3_nt: TGTGCCAGCAGCTTAGGGGGGAACTATGGCTACACCTTC
j_call: TRBJ1-2
cdr3_length: 13
v_call: TRBV7-8
clone_size: few
d_call: -

cdr3_aa: CASKRDRSNGPQHF
cdr3_nt: TGTGCCAGCAAAAGAGACAGGTCGAACGGGCCCCAGCATTTT
j_call: TRBJ1-5
cdr3_length: 14
v_call: TRBV6-5
clone_size: -
d_call: -

cdr3_aa: CASSESFGTDTQFF
cdr3_nt: TGTGCCAGCAGTGAATCATTTGGGACAGACACCCAGTTCTTC
j_call: TRBJ2-1
cdr3_length: 14
v_call: TRBV2
clone_size: few
d_call: TRBD1

cdr3_aa: CASSLSGARREKLFF
cdr3_nt: TGTGCCAGCAGCTTGTCGGGGGCGCGAAGAGAAAAACTGTTTTTT
j_call: TRBJ1-4
cdr3_length: 15
v_call: TRBV5-4
clone_size: few
d_call: -

cdr3_aa: CASSEDEQPQHF
cdr3_nt: TGTGCCAGCAGTGAAGACGAACAGCCCCAGCATTTT
j_call: TRBJ1-5
cdr3_length: 12
v_call: TRBV6-1
clone_size: -
d_call: -

cdr3_aa: CASSPFGGAQETQYF
cdr3_nt: TGTGCCAGCAGCCCATTCGGGGGTGCCCAAGAGACCCAGTACTTC
j_call: TRBJ2-5
cdr3_length: 15
v_call: TRBV9
clone_size: -
d_call: -

cdr3_aa: CASSQGLAAGKRSEQFF
cdr3_nt: TGCGCCAGCAGCCAAGGCCTCGCGGCAGGGAAGCGAAGTGAGCAGTTCTTC
j_call: TRBJ2-1
cdr3_length: 17
v_call: TRBV4-3
clone_size: few
d_call: -

cdr3_aa: CATSGSIAGELFF
cdr3_nt: TGTGCCACTAGCGGGAGTATAGCCGGGGAGCTGTTTTTT
j_call: TRBJ2-2
cdr3_length: 13
v_call: TRBV14
clone_size: -
d_call: TRBD2

cdr3_aa: CASSPQGQPTPFF
cdr3_nt: TGTGCCAGCTCACCACAAGGACAGCCAACCCCGTTCTTC
j_call: TRBJ2-1
cdr3_length: 13
v_call: TRBV18
clone_size: few
d_call: -

cdr3_aa: CASSFGQGGQPQHF
cdr3_nt: TGCGCCAGCAGTTTTGGACAGGGTGGACAGCCCCAGCATTTT
j_call: TRBJ1-5
cdr3_length: 14
v_call: TRBV5-1
clone_size: few
d_call: TRBD1

cdr3_aa: CASSGTRGTTDTQYF
cdr3_nt: TGTGCCAGCAGCGGGACTAGGGGAACCACAGATACGCAGTATTTT
j_call: TRBJ2-3
cdr3_length: 15
v_call: TRBV2
clone_size: few
d_call: TRBD2

cdr3_aa: CAWSGQSYGYTF
cdr3_nt: TGTGCCTGGAGCGGACAGTCCTATGGCTACACCTTC
j_call: TRBJ1-2
cdr3_length: 12
v_call: TRBV30
clone_size: -
d_call: -

cdr3_aa: CASSVGQANEQFF
cdr3_nt: TGTGCCAGCAGTGTGGGACAGGCCAATGAGCAGTTCTTC
j_call: TRBJ2-1
cdr3_length: 13
v_call: TRBV6-1
clone_size: few
d_call: TRBD1

cdr3_aa: CASSDPGTSLPRGQFF
cdr3_nt: TGTGCCAGCAGTGATCCCGGGACTAGCTTACCCCGTGGGCAGTTCTTC
j_call: TRBJ2-1
cdr3_length: 16
v_call: TRBV25-1
clone_size: few
d_call: TRBD2

cdr3_aa: CASSFMDQPQHF
cdr3_nt: TGTGCCAGCAGTTTTATGGATCAGCCCCAGCATTTT
j_call: TRBJ1-5
cdr3_length: 12
v_call: TRBV27
clone_size: -
d_call: -

cdr3_aa: CASSHTGEPGETQYF
cdr3_nt: TGTGCCAGCAGCCATACAGGGGAACCGGGGGAGACCCAGTACTTC
j_call: TRBJ2-5
cdr3_length: 15
v_call: TRBV9
clone_size: -
d_call: TRBD1

cdr3_aa: CASSPQSGELFF
cdr3_nt: TGTGCCAGCAGCCCCCAGAGCGGGGAGCTGTTTTTT
j_call: TRBJ2-2
cdr3_length: 12
v_call: TRBV7-3
clone_size: -
d_call: -

cdr3_aa: CASRGSGRLGNEQYF
cdr3_nt: TGCGCCAGCAGGGGTAGCGGGAGGTTGGGCAACGAGCAGTACTTC
j_call: TRBJ2-7
cdr3_length: 15
v_call: TRBV5-1
clone_size: -
d_call: TRBD2

cdr3_aa: CASSLGRGGSYEQYF
cdr3_nt: TGCGCCAGCAGCTTGGGGAGGGGAGGCTCCTACGAGCAGTACTTC
j_call: TRBJ2-7
cdr3_length: 15
v_call: TRBV5-1
clone_size: once
d_call: -

cdr3_aa: CASSTAPIRRTGELFF
cdr3_nt: TGTGCCAGCAGCACGGCCCCGATTAGGCGCACCGGGGAGCTGTTTTTT
j_call: TRBJ2-2
cdr3_length: 16
v_call: TRBV7-2
clone_size: -
d_call: -

cdr3_aa: CASSSPRGGGRSTDTQYF
cdr3_nt: TGTGCCAGCAGCTCTCCTAGGGGAGGGGGGCGAAGCACAGATACGCAGTATTTT
j_call: TRBJ2-3
cdr3_length: 18
v_call: TRBV11-2
clone_size: -
d_call: -

cdr3_aa: CAWSVHANQPQHF
cdr3_nt: TGTGCCTGGAGTGTACACGCTAATCAGCCCCAGCATTTT
j_call: TRBJ1-5
cdr3_length: 13
v_call: TRBV30
clone_size: few
d_call: -

cdr3_aa: CAWSVLPDTTYGYTF
cdr3_nt: TGTGCCTGGAGTGTACTACCGGACACAACCTATGGCTACACCTTC
j_call: TRBJ1-2
cdr3_length: 15
v_call: TRBV30
clone_size: -
d_call: -

cdr3_aa: CSVVDGSHLSYNEQFF
cdr3_nt: TGCAGCGTTGTAGACGGGAGCCACCTTTCCTACAATGAGCAGTTCTTC
j_call: TRBJ2-1
cdr3_length: 16
v_call: TRBV29-1
clone_size: -
d_call: -

cdr3_aa: CASSSDRENQPQHF
cdr3_nt: TGTGCCAGCAGCTCGGACAGGGAGAACCAGCCCCAGCATTTT
j_call: TRBJ1-5
cdr3_length: 14
v_call: TRBV7-9
clone_size: few
d_call: TRBD1

cdr3_aa: CASSFRAQEEQYF
cdr3_nt: TGCGCCAGCAGCTTCCGGGCCCAGGAGGAGCAGTACTTC
j_call: TRBJ2-7
cdr3_length: 13
v_call: TRBV5-1
clone_size: few
d_call: -

cdr3_aa: CASSLMERWGLEQFF
cdr3_nt: TGTGCCAGCAGCTTAATGGAGCGGTGGGGGCTCGAGCAGTTCTTC
j_call: TRBJ2-1
cdr3_length: 15
v_call: TRBV7-9
clone_size: few
d_call: -

cdr3_aa: CASSLRPKTGVTGANVLTF
cdr3_nt: TGTGCCAGCAGCCTCAGACCAAAGACAGGGGTGACTGGGGCCAACGTCCTGACTTTC
j_call: TRBJ2-6
cdr3_length: 19
v_call: TRBV5-4
clone_size: -
d_call: TRBD1

cdr3_aa: CASSGGQYSYEQYF
cdr3_nt: TGTGCCAGCAGTGGGGGACAGTACTCCTACGAGCAGTACTTC
j_call: TRBJ2-7
cdr3_length: 14
v_call: TRBV25-1
clone_size: few
d_call: TRBD1

cdr3_aa: CASSLAPTGDTQYF
cdr3_nt: TGTGCCAGCAGCTTAGCTCCGACGGGTGATACGCAGTATTTT
j_call: TRBJ2-3
cdr3_length: 14
v_call: TRBV11-2
clone_size: few
d_call: -

cdr3_aa: CASSLYEHQPQHF
cdr3_nt: TGTGCCAGCAGCTTATACGAGCATCAGCCCCAGCATTTT
j_call: TRBJ1-5
cdr3_length: 13
v_call: TRBV7-9
clone_size: -
d_call: -

cdr3_aa: CASSLGTEAIYEQYF
cdr3_nt: TGTGCCAGCAGCTTAGGGACAGAAGCGATCTACGAGCAGTACTTC
j_call: TRBJ2-7
cdr3_length: 15
v_call: TRBV5-6
clone_size: few
d_call: TRBD1

cdr3_aa: CAWSASGNTIYF
cdr3_nt: TGTGCCTGGAGTGCCTCTGGAAACACCATATATTTT
j_call: TRBJ1-3
cdr3_length: 12
v_call: TRBV30
clone_size: -
d_call: -